This is a list of T cell receptor beta chains from one sample in a study of T cells in Graves' hyperthyroidism and ophthalmopathy. MiXCR, applied by TCRdb to the multiplex PCR reads, yields one record per CDR3 protein. Of about 290,000 distinct CDR3 sequences in the sample, approximately 13% were seen once. The sample comprised blood. These receptors were collected from a woman between 40 and 55 years old with Graves' hyperthyroidism. The CDR3 runs from the conserved cysteine through the conserved F or W. A D gene is named only where the DNA matches it firmly. Clone size appears in some rows only: once, few, many, or a class for an expanded clone.

NA	TRBJ1-4	TRBV4-1	NA	CASSKGQVNEKLFF	TGCGCCAGCAGTAAGGGACAAGTTAATGAAAAACTGTTTTTT
once	TRBJ1-6	TRBV12-3/TRBV12-4	NA	CASSFSGVNSPLHF	TGTGCCAGCAGTTTTTCAGGGGTAAATTCACCCCTCCACTTT
many	TRBJ1-1	TRBV2	NA	CASSEAAGASTEAFF	TGTGCCAGCAGTGAAGCGGCGGGGGCGAGCACTGAAGCTTTCTTT
NA	TRBJ2-7	TRBV12-3/TRBV12-4	TRBD1	CASSPWTGVEQYF	TGTGCCAGCAGTCCCTGGACAGGGGTCGAGCAGTACTTC
many	TRBJ2-6	TRBV27	NA	CDPRRGPHSGANVLTF	TGCGATCCCCGGAGGGGTCCCCACTCTGGGGCCAACGTCCTGACTTTC
many	TRBJ1-1	TRBV27	TRBD1	CATQKGQGELVEAFF	TGTGCCACCCAAAAAGGACAGGGGGAATTGGTTGAAGCTTTCTTT
many	TRBJ2-5	TRBV7-2	NA	CASSFLSGGTQYF	TGTGCCAGCAGTTTTCTTAGCGGAGGGACCCAGTACTTC
many	TRBJ2-3	TRBV2	NA	CASSATDTQYF	TGTGCCAGCAGTGCCACAGATACGCAGTATTTT
many	TRBJ2-3	TRBV7-2	NA	CASSRRTDTQYF	TGTGCCAGCAGCCGCCGCACAGATACGCAGTATTTT
NA	TRBJ2-7	TRBV7-2	TRBD1	CASSLVGTGATLEQYF	TGTGCCAGCAGCTTAGTAGGGACAGGGGCAACACTCGAGCAGTACTTC
many	TRBJ2-5	TRBV3-1	NA	CASSQVSTGTPQETQYF	TGTGCCAGCAGCCAAGTATCGACCGGGACACCCCAAGAGACCCAGTACTTC
NA	TRBJ2-7	TRBV12-3/TRBV12-4	NA	CASSFYRSYEQYF	TGTGCCAGCAGTTTCTACAGGAGCTACGAGCAGTACTTC
NA	TRBJ1-5	TRBV15	TRBD1	CATSREAGGYQPQHF	TGTGCCACCAGCAGAGAGGCAGGGGGTTATCAGCCCCAGCATTTT
few	TRBJ2-2	TRBV27	NA	CASSLTHGELFF	TGTGCCAGCAGTTTAACCCACGGGGAGCTGTTTTTT
many	TRBJ1-1	TRBV28	NA	CASRLDEETEAFF	TGTGCCAGCAGATTGGACGAAGAGACTGAAGCTTTCTTT
many	TRBJ1-5	TRBV28	TRBD1	CASSPGTATYQPQHF	TGTGCCAGCAGCCCTGGGACAGCCACTTATCAGCCCCAGCATTTT
NA	TRBJ2-7	TRBV27	TRBD2	CASRFRPSGSYEQYF	TGTGCCAGCAGATTCCGCCCTAGCGGCTCCTACGAGCAGTACTTC
few	TRBJ2-1	TRBV30	TRBD2	CAWSGLAGVNEQFF	TGTGCCTGGAGTGGACTAGCGGGAGTAAATGAGCAGTTCTTC
NA	TRBJ2-5	TRBV24-1	NA	CATSDPRGEETQYF	TGTGCCACCAGTGATCCCAGGGGGGAGGAGACCCAGTACTTC
many	TRBJ1-1	TRBV2	TRBD1	CASSREIQGADAFF	TGTGCCAGCAGTCGAGAAATTCAGGGGGCGGATGCTTTCTTT
many	TRBJ1-1	TRBV9	NA	CASDRGMNTEAFF	TGTGCCAGCGATCGTGGCATGAACACTGAAGCTTTCTTT
many	TRBJ1-5	TRBV28	NA	CASSHGSYSNQPQHF	TGTGCCAGCAGCCATGGGAGTTATAGCAATCAGCCCCAGCATTTT
many	TRBJ2-1	TRBV28	NA	CASRPLTLGVGRKGTEQFF	TGTGCCAGCAGGCCGCTCACGTTGGGCGTAGGACGGAAGGGCACTGAGCAGTTCTTC
NA	TRBJ1-2	TRBV20-1	NA	CSAIGGADGYTF	TGCAGTGCTATCGGGGGGGCAGACGGCTACACCTTC
many	TRBJ2-3	TRBV28	TRBD1	CASSRTGNTDTQYF	TGTGCCAGCAGCCGGACAGGGAACACAGATACGCAGTATTTT
NA	TRBJ2-1	TRBV6-1	TRBD1	CASSEPRQGARNEQFF	TGTGCCAGCAGTGAACCGAGACAGGGGGCGAGGAATGAGCAGTTCTTC
many	TRBJ1-5	TRBV6-1	NA	CASSDQYGGHQHF	TGTGCCAGCAGTGACCAGTATGGGGGTCACCAGCATTTT
many	TRBJ2-5	TRBV7-9	NA	CASTQLSQETQYF	TGTGCCAGCACCCAACTTAGCCAAGAGACCCAGTACTTC
NA	TRBJ2-3	TRBV7-9	NA	CASSPQGMGTQYF	TGTGCCAGCAGCCCCCAGGGGATGGGTACGCAGTATTTT
many	TRBJ2-2	TRBV27	NA	CASSLGDTTGELFF	TGTGCCAGCAGTCTAGGGGACACCACCGGGGAGCTGTTTTTT
few	TRBJ2-7	TRBV27	NA	CASSWDPSHEQYF	TGTGCCAGCAGTTGGGACCCCTCCCACGAGCAGTACTTC
many	TRBJ1-1	TRBV25-1	NA	CASSEGGGWFTEAFF	TGTGCCAGCAGTGAGGGAGGGGGGTGGTTCACTGAAGCTTTCTTT
many	TRBJ2-5	TRBV2	NA	CASSPDSQGETQYF	TGTGCCAGCAGCCCCGACTCTCAGGGAGAGACCCAGTACTTC
many	TRBJ2-1	TRBV14	NA	CASSQMGPSSYNEQFF	TGTGCCAGCAGCCAAATGGGGCCGAGCTCCTACAATGAGCAGTTCTTC
many	TRBJ1-1	TRBV20-1	NA	CSASRGQLNTEAFF	TGCAGTGCTAGCCGTGGACAGTTGAACACTGAAGCTTTCTTT
NA	TRBJ1-1	TRBV4-1	NA	CASSFRPVGNTEAFF	TGCGCCAGCAGCTTTCGGCCGGTGGGGAACACTGAAGCTTTCTTT
many	TRBJ1-2	TRBV5-1	NA	CASSFQDTYGYTF	TGCGCCAGCAGCTTTCAGGACACCTATGGCTACACCTTC
few	TRBJ2-3	TRBV6-2/TRBV6-3	NA	CASSSWGPADTSTDTQYF	TGTGCCAGCAGTTCTTGGGGACCAGCGGATACTAGCACAGATACGCAGTATTTT
few	TRBJ2-1	TRBV12-3/TRBV12-4	TRBD2	CASSPGLAVYNEQFF	TGTGCCAGCAGTCCGGGACTAGCGGTGTACAATGAGCAGTTCTTC
many	TRBJ2-7	TRBV7-8	TRBD1	CASSRWTGNRRYEQYF	TGTGCCAGCAGCCGTTGGACAGGGAATCGGCGGTACGAGCAGTACTTC
NA	TRBJ2-5	TRBV3-1	NA	CASSQVVLAEPSQETQYF	TGTGCCAGCAGCCAAGTTGTCTTAGCGGAGCCATCCCAAGAGACCCAGTACTTC
NA	TRBJ2-2	TRBV7-8	TRBD2	CASSLSARLAGGPGGELFF	TGTGCCAGCAGCTTATCTGCACGACTAGCGGGAGGGCCCGGCGGGGAGCTGTTTTTT
many	TRBJ2-5	TRBV4-2	NA	CASSQDRGRAQETQYF	TGTGCCAGCAGCCAAGATCGGGGCAGGGCCCAAGAGACCCAGTACTTC
many	TRBJ1-1	TRBV6-1	NA	CASSEARGTEAFF	TGTGCCAGCAGTGAAGCGCGCGGCACTGAAGCTTTCTTT
many	TRBJ1-1	TRBV20-1	NA	CSARGTEGRFEAFF	TGCAGTGCTAGAGGGACTGAGGGAAGATTTGAAGCTTTCTTT
many	TRBJ1-1	TRBV30	TRBD1	CAWSSRTGMNTEAFF	TGTGCCTGGAGTTCCCGGACAGGGATGAACACTGAAGCTTTCTTT
NA	TRBJ1-4	TRBV7-9	TRBD1	CASSLGTGVEKLFF	TGTGCCAGCAGCTTAGGGACAGGGGTTGAAAAACTGTTTTTT
few	TRBJ2-7	TRBV13	NA	CASSSTLGRYEQYF	TGTGCCAGCAGCTCTACCCTCGGGCGGTACGAGCAGTACTTC
many	TRBJ1-1	TRBV29-1	NA	CSVGTDTRGAEAFF	TGCAGCGTCGGGACCGACACCCGAGGCGCTGAAGCTTTCTTT
few	TRBJ1-4	TRBV19	TRBD1	CASSRGQGYEKLFF	TGTGCCAGTAGCCGCGGACAGGGGTATGAAAAACTGTTTTTT
NA	TRBJ1-3	TRBV13	TRBD1	CASSQTGEDGNTIYF	TGTGCCAGCAGCCAAACAGGGGAGGATGGAAACACCATATATTTT
NA	TRBJ1-2	TRBV19	TRBD1	CASRSPGQNYGYTF	TGTGCCAGTAGGTCCCCGGGACAGAACTATGGCTACACCTTC
many	TRBJ1-1	TRBV20-1	NA	CSARDLRTMNTEAFF	TGCAGTGCTAGAGATCTCAGGACCATGAACACTGAAGCTTTCTTT
many	TRBJ2-3	TRBV7-2	NA	CASSPRTADTQYF	TGTGCCAGCAGCCCCCGAACTGCAGATACGCAGTATTTT
NA	TRBJ2-5	TRBV20-1	TRBD2	CSAKPGLAEAATQYF	TGCAGTGCTAAACCGGGACTAGCGGAGGCTGCGACCCAGTACTTC
many	TRBJ1-2	TRBV6-6	NA	CASSYLGRSKGYTF	TGTGCCAGCAGTTACCTTGGTCGGTCCAAGGGCTACACCTTC
many	TRBJ1-5	TRBV6-1	TRBD1	CASSGTFPGQVIQPQHF	TGTGCCAGCAGCGGCACTTTTCCGGGACAGGTAATACAGCCCCAGCATTTT
NA	TRBJ2-3	TRBV18	NA	CASSPWAGRLHTQYF	TGTGCCAGCTCACCTTGGGCCGGCCGGCTACATACGCAGTATTTT
many	TRBJ1-1	TRBV19	TRBD1	CASSSTPGQGNTEAFF	TGTGCCAGTAGTAGCACACCGGGACAGGGGAACACTGAAGCTTTCTTT
NA	TRBJ2-5	TRBV5-1	TRBD2	CASSLSGGPRETQYF	TGCGCCAGCAGCTTGTCGGGGGGACCTAGGGAGACCCAGTACTTC